This T cell receptor beta chain was found in a study of cytomegalovirus exposure and HLA in healthy donors. Both 60 Vbeta primers and 13 Jbeta primers went into the PCR. Data came from immunoSEQ multiplex PCR; TCRdb stores just in-frame clones and leaves some out. The profile covers over 75,000 clones, with roughly nine tenths appearing a single time and approximately 9.2% taken by the ten largest. General study results and limits: By HLA locus, TCR association rates varied in a later analysis, with DRB1 showing the most and HLA-C the fewest. Later analysis reportedly placed an Asian-associated ancestry cluster below the roughly 630-donor mean in N-insertions. Certain indistinguishable V segments, among them TRBV6-2 and TRBV6-3, were excluded. An assumption of roughly uniform sequencing depth across donors underlay the presence/absence analyses.

CDR1 SGHTS and CDR2 YDEGEE come from the germline V gene. Trimming took off 4 bases at V and 3 bases at J, with 11 bases between the two ends. The CDR3 is 13 amino acids. Notes on this clone: The antigen is undetermined.

The TCR was taken from a man aged 25 to 40 in good health and CMV-seropositive. The sequencing sample was made of PBMCs. The chain employs TRBV5-8 and TRBJ2-7, with D possibly being TRBD1 (5 bases). CDR3 DNA sequence: TGTGCCAGCAGCCTACAGGAGTACTACGAGCAGTACTTC. Translation: CASSLQEYYEQYF.